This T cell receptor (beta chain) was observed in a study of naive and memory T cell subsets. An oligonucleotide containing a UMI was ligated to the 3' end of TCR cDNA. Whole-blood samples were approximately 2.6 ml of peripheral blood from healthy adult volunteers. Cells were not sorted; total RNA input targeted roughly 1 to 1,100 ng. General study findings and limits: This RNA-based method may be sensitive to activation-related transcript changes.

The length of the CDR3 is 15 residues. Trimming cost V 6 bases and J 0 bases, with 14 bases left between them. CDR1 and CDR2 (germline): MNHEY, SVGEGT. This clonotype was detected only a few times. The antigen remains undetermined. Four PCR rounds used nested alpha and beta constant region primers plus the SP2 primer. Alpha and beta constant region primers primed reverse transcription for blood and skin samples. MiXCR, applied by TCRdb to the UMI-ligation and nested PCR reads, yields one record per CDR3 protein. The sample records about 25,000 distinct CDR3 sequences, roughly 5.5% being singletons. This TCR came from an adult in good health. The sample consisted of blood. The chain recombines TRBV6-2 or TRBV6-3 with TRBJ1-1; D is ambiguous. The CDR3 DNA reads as TGTGCCAGCAGCCCGTCGCGGACGGTGAACACTGAAGCTTTCTTT. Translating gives CASSPSRTVNTEAFF.